The 2 T cell receptor beta chains presented below share a single source sample, sequenced in a study of blood T cell repertoires in COVID-19. Libraries were prepared by immunoSEQ multiplex PCR; TCRdb keeps only in-frame clonotypes and omits some of them. The repertoire holds roughly 150,000 clones, with 65% to 80% as singletons. Sequencing was done on a sample of peripheral blood. All receptors derive from a man between 60 and 75 years old with acute or convalescent COVID-19.

The chain links TRBV5-8 to TRBJ2-1; D might be TRBD2 (5 bases). In germline, CDR1 is SGHTS, CDR2 YDEGEE. The CDR3 spans 13 residues. Trimming pared 5 bases from V and 5 bases from J, leaving 11 bases between. Written as DNA, the CDR3 is TGTGCCAGCAGACCTCTAGCAAACAATGAGCAGTTCTTC. Translating it yields CASRPLANNEQFF.

The table lists this clone with a few counts. The chain has TRBV6-5 and TRBJ2-3; D is perhaps TRBD1 (6 bases). This CDR3 is built from 14 residues. CDR1 and CDR2 (germline): MNHEY, SVGAGI. Trimming shortened V by 8 bases and J by 2 bases, and 14 bases separated the two germline ends. CDR3 region: CASRTGQATDTQYF. The CDR3 DNA reads TGTGCCAGCCGGACGGGACAAGCCACAGATACGCAGTATTTT.